What follows are 32 T cell receptor beta chains derived from one specimen sequenced in a study of T-cell reconstitution after alpha-beta-depleted transplantation in children (dated by TCRdb to about 2016). The library was built by means of PCR. The instrument was an Illumina HiSeq 2500. TCR library preparation used molecular barcoding, with unique molecular identifiers applied to normalize quantification of the TCRbeta repertoire. In TCRdb, the public reads were trimmed at Q25 with fastp and aligned with MiXCR, with productive beta chains retained. Rows with a matching CDR3 protein are joined into one entry that keeps the most common DNA and genes. The sample profile shows more than 400,000 distinct CDR3 sequences; over 40% of them were found once. Clones ranked in the top ten supply approximately 25% of the sample. The treatment or condition label on this specimen signifies: allogeneic hematopoietic cell transplantation with graft depleted of TCRalphabeta T cells and CD19 B cells.

Sequences were derived from PBMCs, sampled before TCRalphabeta/CD19-depleted stem cell transplant. These receptors were obtained from a girl aged 2 to 9 with aplastic anemia, due to receive a stem cell transplant.

The V and J genes are TRBV7-2 and TRBJ2-3; 8 bases agree with TRBD2. V was clipped by 7 bases and J by 2 bases; unmatched bases: 11. Germline-derived CDR1 and CDR2 are SGHTA and FQGNSA. There are 16 residues in the CDR3. The CDR3 nucleotides read TGTGCCAGCATCCACCAAGCACTAGCGGCCACAGATACGCAGTATTTT. Translated, it gives CASIHQALAATDTQYF.

V gene TRBV18 combines with J gene TRBJ2-3; D ambiguous. The length of the CDR3 is 13 residues. V was pared by 7 bases and J by 4 bases, with 12 bases between. Germline-derived CDR1 and CDR2 are KGHSH and LQKENI. The CDR3 sequence is CASFQMASDTQYF. The CDR3 DNA reads TGTGCCAGCTTCCAGATGGCTTCAGATACGCAGTATTTT.

The chain combines TRBV5-5 with TRBJ2-7; TRBD2 is a possible D gene (5 bases). CDR1 SGHKS and CDR2 YYEKEE come from the germline V gene (reference sequence). Trimming took 0 bases from V and 7 from J, leaving 8 bases between them. The CDR3 covers 12 residues. CDR3 DNA sequence: TGTGCCAGCAGCTTGGAGCCGGGAGAGCAGTACTTC. Its protein is CASSLEPGEQYF.

This clonotype has a single count. V gene TRBV20-1 combines with J gene TRBJ2-7; D unresolved. Looked up from germline, CDR1 is DFQATT and CDR2 is SNEGSKA (reference sequence). Trimming shortened V by 5 bases and J by 0 bases, and 8 bases separated the two germline ends. The CDR3 is 12 residues long. The CDR3 sequence is CSAYPLSYEQYF. Written as DNA, the CDR3 is TGCAGTGCTTACCCCCTCTCCTACGAGCAGTACTTC.

The rearrangement joins TRBV11-3 to TRBJ2-2; D is possibly TRBD1 or TRBD2 (6 bases each). Germline V gives CDR1 SGHNT, CDR2 YENEEA. V gave up 4 bases and J gave up 11 bases, with 20 bases separating them. The CDR3 runs 15 residues. The CDR3 spells CASSSRGDTRRELFF. In DNA form, the CDR3 reads TGTGCCAGCAGCTCAAGGGGGGACACGCGGCGTGAGCTGTTTTTT.

About this clonotype itself: A clone one base away is much larger, so this may be a read error. The V gene is TRBV12-3 or TRBV12-4, the J gene TRBJ2-5; D might be TRBD1 (6 bases). This CDR3 contains 13 residues. The CDR3 sequence: CASSPGVPETQCF. CDR3 DNA: TGTGCCAGCAGTCCAGGGGTCCCAGAGACCCAGTGCTTC.

The gene calls are TRBV12-3 or TRBV12-4 and TRBJ1-5; perhaps TRBD1 as D (5 bases). V was shortened by 2 bases and J by 3 bases, with 11 bases between the two germline ends. CDR3 length: 15 residues. DNA of the CDR3: TGTGCCAGCAGTTTATTTGGGGGAACCAATCAGCCCCAGCATTTT. It codes for CASSLFGGTNQPQHF.

This clonotype was counted a few times. This chain uses TRBV28 with TRBJ2-1; 7 bases are a match to TRBD1. This CDR3 is built from 15 residues. Germline CDR1 reads MDHEN; CDR2 reads SYDVKM. V lost 5 bases to trimming and J lost 3 bases; unmatched junction nucleotides: 7. The CDR3 DNA is TGTGCCAGCAGTACCCGACAGGGCGGCTACAATGAGCAGTTCTTC. Its translation is CASSTRQGGYNEQFF. Variable domain in full (rest from reference TRBV28 and TRBJ2-1): DVKVTQSSRYLVKRTGEKVFLECVQDMDHENMFWYRQDPGLGLRLIYFSYDVKMKEKGDIPEGYSVSREKKERFSLILESASTNQTSMYLCASSTRQGGYNEQFFGPGTRLTVL.

The gene calls are TRBV20-1 and TRBJ2-1; 9 nucleotides match TRBD2. The CDR3 is 11 residues long. The germline V gene has CDR1 DFQATT and CDR2 SNEGSKA (reference sequence). The J segment lost 10 bases and the V segment lost 6 bases, leaving 4 bases of the junction unmatched. The CDR3 nucleotides read TGCAGTGCGCCGCGGGAGGGGGAGCAGTTCTTC. It specifies CSAPREGEQFF.

The V gene is TRBV6-1, the J gene TRBJ1-2, with D possibly matching TRBD1 (5 bases). Germline CDR1 MNHNS, CDR2 SASEGT. V gave up 2 bases and J gave up 5 bases, with 12 bases separating them. The CDR3 has 14 residues. The CDR3 region is CASSESGRGYGYTF. CDR3 DNA sequence: TGTGCCAGCAGTGAAAGCGGGAGGGGATATGGCTACACCTTC.

The rearrangement joins TRBV6-1 to TRBJ2-3; D not certain. V lost 7 bases and J 3 bases, leaving 14 bases between the germline ends. Germline CDR1 is MNHNS and CDR2 is SASEGT. The CDR3 totals 14 residues. CDR3 in DNA: TGTGCCAGCAACCCAGGTCAGGAGACAGATACGCAGTATTTT. Amino acid sequence: CASNPGQETDTQYF.

This clonotype was picked up many times. The chain links TRBV20-1 to TRBJ1-1; no clear D gene. Trimming shortened V by 5 bases and J by 1 base, and 5 bases separated the two germline ends. The CDR3 runs to 11 residues. The germline gives CDR1 DFQATT, CDR2 SNEGSKA (reference sequence). The DNA for the CDR3 is TGCAGTGCTGGGTCGAACACTGAAGCTTTCTTT. It codes for CSAGSNTEAFF.

The chain has TRBV6-6 and TRBJ2-2, with a tentative D call TRBD2 (5 bases). Germline V CDR1 and CDR2: MNHNY, SVGAGI (reference sequence). The CDR3 covers 13 residues. The V end lost 2 bases, the J end lost 7 bases, and 8 bases lay between the germline ends. The CDR3 spells CASSYHGDGELFF. The CDR3, as DNA: TGTGCCAGCAGTTACCACGGGGACGGGGAGCTGTTTTTT.

In this sample, this clonotype turned up a few times. The chain uses TRBV12-3 or TRBV12-4 and TRBJ2-2, with 7 bases lining up with TRBD2. Germline trimming cut 6 bases from V and 1 base from J; bases unmatched to any gene: 8. The CDR3 consists of 16 residues. CDR3 nucleotides: TGTGCCAGCAGCGGGGGGACGCGGGTGAACACCGGGGAGCTGTTTTTT. Translating it yields CASSGGTRVNTGELFF.

The J gene is TRBJ2-2, the V gene TRBV4-2, with D perhaps given as TRBD1 or TRBD2 (6 bases each). The V gene lost 3 bases and the J gene lost 5 bases, with 16 bases spanning the gap. This CDR3 spans 16 amino acids. Germline V gene data show CDR1 as LGHNA and CDR2 as YNFKEQ. The chain's CDR3 is CASSHPDVGGTGELFF. As DNA, the CDR3 is TGTGCCAGCAGCCACCCAGATGTAGGGGGGACCGGGGAGCTGTTTTTT.

This clonotype came up a few times. A clone one base away is much larger, so this may be a read error. The chain is built from TRBV7-2 and TRBJ2-5, with unresolved D. The J call may not be correct, given that the DNA end is closer to TRBJ2-1. This CDR3 is built from 13 residues. Germline lookup yields CDR1 SGHTA and CDR2 FQGNSA. The CDR3 region has the DNA TGTGCCAGCAGGCCAGACCCCCAAGAGACCCAGTTCTTC. Translated, it gives CASRPDPQETQFF.

This clonotype was observed a handful of times. The rearrangement joins TRBV20-1 to TRBJ1-2, with TRBD1 matching over 7 bases. Germline V gene sequence: CDR1 DFQATT, CDR2 SNEGSKA (reference sequence). Trimming took 1 base from V and 8 from J; bases not matched to a gene: 7. The CDR3 loop spans 13 amino acids. This CDR3 reads CSARVQGSEGYTF. The DNA for the CDR3 is TGCAGTGCTAGAGTACAGGGGTCGGAGGGCTACACCTTC.

The chain employs TRBV28 and TRBJ2-7; 10 bases align to TRBD2. The CDR3 has 17 residues. The germline CDR1 and CDR2 sequences are MDHEN and SYDVKM. V lost 6 bases and J lost 5; bases outside the gene matches: 16. As DNA, the CDR3 is TGTGCCAGCAGCGCTCGAGCGGGAGGGGGGAAAGGGGACGAGCAGTACTTC. This translates into CASSARAGGGKGDEQYF. The variable domain in full, with the rest retrieved from reference TRBV28 and TRBJ2-7, is DVKVTQSSRYLVKRTGEKVFLECVQDMDHENMFWYRQDPGLGLRLIYFSYDVKMKEKGDIPEGYSVSREKKERFSLILESASTNQTSMYLCASSARAGGGKGDEQYFGPGTRLTVT.

J is TRBJ1-6 and V is TRBV7-8, with a tentative D call TRBD1 (6 bases). The CDR3 is 18 residues long. Germline loops: CDR1 SGHVS, CDR2 FQNEAQ. V gave up 5 bases and J gave up 1 base, with 18 bases separating them. CDR3 sequence: CASSPRGRGESYNSPLHF. The CDR3 DNA follows: TGTGCCAGCAGCCCCAGGGGAAGGGGGGAATCCTATAATTCACCCCTCCACTTT.

V usage is TRBV20-1 and J usage is TRBJ1-6, with D uncertain. Trimming left V 7 bases short and J 0 bases short, with 7 bases between. This CDR3 is built from 13 residues. The V gene's germline CDR1 is DFQATT and CDR2 SNEGSKA (reference sequence). CDR3 region: CSERSSYNSPLHF. The CDR3 DNA reads TGCAGTGAAAGGAGCTCCTATAATTCACCCCTCCACTTT.

The CDR3 coding sequence is TGTGCCAGCGATCCTGATGGAAAAAGCACCGGGGAGCTGTTTTTT. It specifies CASDPDGKSTGELFF. V and J are TRBV7-2 and TRBJ2-2; no firm D call. This CDR3 is 15 amino acids long. Per the germline V gene, CDR1 is SGHTA and CDR2 is FQGNSA. V was clipped by 8 bases and J by 4 bases, with 17 bases between them.

This clonotype has a handful of counts. This chain connects TRBV18 to TRBJ1-5; 12 bases map to TRBD1. CDR1 and CDR2 from the germline V gene are KGHSH and LQKENI. The CDR3 length is 15 residues. With V trimmed by 4 bases and J by 6 bases, 4 bases remained unmatched. CDR3 sequence reads: CASSQGQGAAQPQHF. CDR3 DNA sequence: TGTGCCAGCTCACAGGGACAGGGGGCGGCTCAGCCCCAGCATTTT.

J is TRBJ1-1 and V is TRBV29-1, with TRBD1 identical over 9 bases. Unmatched junction bases numbered 13, after V lost 4 bases and J lost 4 bases. Germline CDR1 reads SQVTM; CDR2 reads ANQGSEA. CDR3 size: 16 residues. CDR3 sequence reads: CSVVGQGYQGATEAFF. CDR3 nucleotide sequence: TGCAGCGTTGTCGGACAGGGGTACCAGGGGGCCACTGAAGCTTTCTTT.

This sequence joins TRBV6-1 and TRBJ1-3; TRBD1 is a possible D gene (5 bases). Germline V gene sequence: CDR1 MNHNS, CDR2 SASEGT. Between the trimmed V and J ends, which lost 6 bases and 0 bases, there was a span of 15 bases. There are 16 residues in the CDR3. The CDR3 protein is CASSRRTGYSGNTIYF. CDR3 bases: TGTGCCAGCAGCCGCAGAACAGGCTACTCTGGAAACACCATATATTTT.

Ten or more counts support this clonotype. J is TRBJ2-1 and V is TRBV30; D could derive from TRBD1 or TRBD2 (5 bases each). The CDR3 runs 14 residues. Germline CDR1 GTSNPN, CDR2 SVGIG (reference sequence). V dropped 2 bases and J dropped 8 bases, with 16 bases sitting between them. The CDR3 DNA sequence: TGTGCCTGGAGTCGGGGCCTTACGCTTCATGAGCAGTTCTTC. Translated, it gives CAWSRGLTLHEQFF.

This sequence joins TRBV27 and TRBJ2-5; maybe TRBD2 (6 bases). The length of the CDR3 is 12 residues. The germline CDR1 and CDR2 sequences are MNHEY and SMNVEV (reference sequence). V shed 6 bases and J shed 9 bases, with 14 bases lying between them. CDR3 sequence (DNA): TGTGCCAGCAGCCTTACCGGCGGGGCCCAGTACTTC. It specifies CASSLTGGAQYF.

DNA of the CDR3: TGCAGTGCTTTAGCGGGAGGGCCGATGGGGACAAGCTCCTACGAGCAGTACTTC. Translated: CSALAGGPMGTSSYEQYF. The rearrangement uses TRBV20-1 and TRBJ2-7, with 11 bases matching TRBD2. Germline values: CDR1 DFQATT, CDR2 SNEGSKA (reference sequence). This CDR3 region has 18 residues. The ends lost 5 bases at V and 0 bases at J; junction bases unmatched: 15.

The chain combines TRBV13 with TRBJ2-7, with a tentative D call TRBD1 (6 bases). Trimming took 3 bases from V and 3 from J, leaving 9 bases between them. Germline CDR1 reads PRHDT; CDR2 reads FYEKMQ (reference sequence). The CDR3 has 13 residues. Here the CDR3 DNA reads TGTGCCAGCAGCTTCACCAGGGGCTACGAGCAGTACTTC. Protein sequence: CASSFTRGYEQYF.

This chain links TRBV5-1 with TRBJ2-1; D remains unclear. V was pared by 1 base and J by 0 bases, with 8 bases between. This CDR3 contains 15 residues. CDR1 is SGHRS and CDR2 is YFSETQ in the germline V gene. As DNA, the CDR3 is TGCGCCAGCAGCTTGTCTAGAAGCTCCTACAATGAGCAGTTCTTC. It codes for CASSLSRSSYNEQFF.

The V call is TRBV5-1, the J call TRBJ2-2; D is uncertain. The germline gives CDR1 SGHRS, CDR2 YFSETQ. The CDR3 extends over 16 amino acids. Trimming left V 0 bases short and J 2 bases short, with 11 bases between. The CDR3 nucleotides are TGCGCCAGCAGCTTGGCCGTGGGTCCTAACACCGGGGAGCTGTTTTTT. Its protein product is CASSLAVGPNTGELFF.

This chain joins TRBV6-1 and TRBJ1-2, with D uncertain. This CDR3 has 14 amino acids. Germline V gene data show CDR1 as MNHNS and CDR2 as SASEGT. Trimming removed 0 bases from V and 7 bases from J, with 12 bases in between. CDR3 bases: TGTGCCAGCAGTGAAGCGCAAAATGTGGGTGGCTACACCTTC. This gives the protein CASSEAQNVGGYTF.

This clonotype occurred a few times. The rearrangement uses TRBV27 and TRBJ2-1, with 9 bases identical to TRBD2. The CDR3 runs 17 residues. Trimming cost V 4 bases and J 5 bases; bases outside gene matches: 12. Germline CDR1 is MNHEY and CDR2 is SMNVEV (reference sequence). CDR3 nucleotide sequence: TGTGCCAGCAGTTCCCTCGTGAGCGGGAGGCGCAACAATGAGCAGTTCTTC. Translating gives CASSSLVSGRRNNEQFF.